This passage covers 31 T cell receptor beta chains from one sample sequenced in a study of cytomegalovirus exposure and HLA in healthy donors. A multiplex PCR was run with 60 Vbeta primers and 13 Jbeta primers. Clones were sequenced by immunoSEQ multiplex PCR, and TCRdb holds only the in-frame ones, with some missing. The table has some 190,000 clones, over 80% seen once. The source material was PBMCs. The receptors shown here come from a girl under 18 in good health and CMV-seropositive.

This clone was observed a handful of times. This chain joins TRBV18 and TRBJ1-1; 7 bases align to TRBD1. CDR3 length: 16 amino acids. V lost 6 bases to trimming and J lost 0 bases; unmatched junction nucleotides: 10. In germline, CDR1 is KGHSH, CDR2 LQKENI. The chain's CDR3 is CASSPRQGLMNTEAFF. The DNA for the CDR3 is TGTGCCAGCTCCCCCAGACAGGGCTTAATGAACACTGAAGCTTTCTTT.

The V gene is TRBV15, the J gene TRBJ1-1; D not resolved. V was cut by 2 bases and J by 1 base, with 5 bases left in between. Germline V CDR1 and CDR2: LNHNV, YYDKDF (reference sequence). The CDR3 contains 13 residues. CDR3 coding DNA: TGTGCCACCAGCAGACCAGGGAACACTGAAGCTTTCTTT. It encodes CATSRPGNTEAFF.

This clone was observed a few times. The V call is TRBV10-1, the J call TRBJ2-2; TRBD2 aligns across 7 bases. The V and J ends lost 2 bases and 0 bases, in that order; junction bases with no gene match: 15. Germline lookup yields CDR1 WNHNN and CDR2 SYGVQD (reference sequence). The CDR3 runs 20 residues. CDR3 residues: CASSEGGLHTNQANTGELFF. CDR3 DNA: TGCGCCAGCAGTGAGGGGGGACTACACACCAATCAAGCGAACACCGGGGAGCTGTTTTTT.

The CDR3 sequence is CASSQDRETGEQYF. The CDR3 DNA is TGCGCCAGCAGCCAGGACAGGGAAACGGGCGAGCAGTACTTC. This chain uses TRBV5-1 with TRBJ2-7; the match to TRBD1 covers 8 bases. This CDR3 comprises 14 residues. Unmatched junction bases numbered 9, after V lost 4 bases and J lost 6 bases. Germline assignment: CDR1 SGHRS and CDR2 YFSETQ.

This sequence joins TRBV6-1 and TRBJ2-1; 8 nucleotides line up with TRBD2. Germline CDR1 and CDR2: MNHNS and SASEGT. This CDR3 has 15 residues. V lost 3 bases, J lost 8 bases, and 9 bases stayed unmatched. The CDR3 nucleotides read TGTGCCAGCAGTGAGGAGCGGGAGTTAAACCATGAGCAGTTCTTC. It codes for CASSEERELNHEQFF.

The rearrangement uses TRBV11-2 and TRBJ2-7; D is possibly TRBD2 (6 bases). The CDR3 has 16 amino acids. Germline-derived CDR1 and CDR2 are SGHAT and FQNNGV. V gave up 4 bases and J gave up 4 bases, with 20 bases separating them. The CDR3 spells CASSYVGSLGRYEQYF. CDR3 DNA: TGTGCCAGCAGCTATGTGGGGAGCCTTGGGAGGTACGAGCAGTACTTC.

This chain joins TRBV4-1 and TRBJ2-7; 9 bases are a match to TRBD2. This CDR3 contains 15 residues. V trimming: 5 bases; J trimming: 3 bases; junction bases outside the gene matches: 8. Germline CDR1 reads MGHRA; CDR2 reads YSYEKL. CDR3 sequence reads: CASSTRTSEFYEQYF. CDR3 bases: TGCGCCAGCAGCACCCGGACTAGCGAGTTCTACGAGCAGTACTTC.

J is TRBJ1-2 and V is TRBV11-2, with 11 bases that match TRBD1. The CDR3 loop spans 16 amino acids. In germline, CDR1 is SGHAT, CDR2 FQNNGV. The ends lost 3 bases at V and 6 bases at J; junction bases unmatched: 9. CDR3 region: CASSFRDRGNKNGYTF. CDR3 DNA sequence: TGTGCCAGCAGCTTCCGGGACAGGGGGAATAAAAATGGCTACACCTTC.

V is TRBV18 and J is TRBJ2-5, with 11 bases identical to TRBD1. Germline CDR1 and CDR2: KGHSH and LQKENI. The CDR3 covers 15 residues. Unmatched junction bases numbered 5, after V lost 3 bases and J lost 5 bases. The DNA for the CDR3 is TGTGCCAGCTCACCTACCGGGACAGGGGGGGAGACCCAGTACTTC. This encodes CASSPTGTGGETQYF.

The gene calls are TRBV5-1 and TRBJ1-5, with 7 nucleotides matching TRBD1. The trim removed 4 bases at V and 4 bases at J, leaving 8 bases unmatched. Germline CDR1 SGHRS, CDR2 YFSETQ. The CDR3 is 15 residues long. CDR3 sequence (DNA): TGCGCCAGCAGCCGGGGGACAGCCCCAAATCAGCCCCAGCATTTT. It is translated as CASSRGTAPNQPQHF. The full variable domain, completed using reference TRBV5-1 and TRBJ1-5, is KAGVTQTPRYLIKTRGQQVTLSCSPISGHRSVSWYQQTPGQGLQFLFEYFSETQRNKGNFPGRFSGRQFSNSRSEMNVSTLELGDSALYLCASSRGTAPNQPQHFGDGTRLSIL.

V gene TRBV18 combines with J gene TRBJ2-5; 10 bases match TRBD1. Germline lookup yields CDR1 KGHSH and CDR2 LQKENI. V was clipped by 2 bases and J by 5 bases; unmatched bases: 5. There are 15 residues in the CDR3. CDR3 loop: CASSPETGGGETQYF. As DNA, the CDR3 is TGTGCCAGCTCACCAGAGACAGGGGGCGGTGAGACCCAGTACTTC. Complete variable domain (other parts from reference TRBV18 and TRBJ2-5): NAGVMQNPRHLVRRRGQEARLRCSPMKGHSHVYWYRQLPEEGLKFMVYLQKENIIDESGMPKERFSAEFPKEGPSILRIQQVVRGDSAAYFCASSPETGGGETQYFGPGTRLLVL.

The chain employs TRBV11-2 and TRBJ2-7; 16 bases fit TRBD2. Germline CDR1 SGHAT, CDR2 FQNNGV. The CDR3 runs 18 residues. J gave up 2 bases and V 1 base, and 5 bases lay outside the gene matches. This chain's CDR3 is CASSLGGTSGRVTYEQYF. CDR3 DNA sequence: TGTGCCAGCAGCTTAGGGGGGACTAGCGGGAGGGTAACCTACGAGCAGTACTTC.

This clone has a handful of counts. V is TRBV18 and J is TRBJ2-4; TRBD1 is a possible D gene (6 bases). The ends were cut back, 1 base at V and 7 bases at J, with 11 bases in the middle. This CDR3 comprises 14 residues. Germline V gene lookup returns CDR1 KGHSH and CDR2 LQKENI. CDR3 in amino acids: CASSPQGQTNIQYF. In DNA, the CDR3 is TGTGCCAGCTCACCACAGGGACAAACGAACATTCAGTACTTC.

This chain connects TRBV4-1 to TRBJ2-1, with 9 positions matching TRBD2. The CDR3 runs to 16 residues. Germline assignment: CDR1 MGHRA and CDR2 YSYEKL. Unmatched junction bases numbered 4, after V lost 0 bases and J lost 4 bases. The CDR3 protein is CASSQDLAGQYNEQFF. DNA of the CDR3: TGCGCCAGCAGCCAAGATCTAGCGGGACAATACAATGAGCAGTTCTTC.

The chain couples TRBV10-1 to TRBJ2-7; 9 bases match TRBD1. Trimming took 7 bases from V and 5 from J; bases not matched to a gene: 6. CDR3 length: 13 residues. From germline, CDR1 is WNHNN and CDR2 SYGVQD (reference sequence). The chain's CDR3 is CASTAGQGHEQYF. In nucleotides, the CDR3 is TGCGCCAGCACCGCGGGACAGGGCCACGAGCAGTACTTC.

Only one count was recorded for this clone. V gene TRBV5-4 combines with J gene TRBJ2-1; 8 bases map to TRBD2. This CDR3 region has 15 residues. Germline lookup yields CDR1 SGHNT and CDR2 YYREEE (reference sequence). J gave up 6 bases and V 0 bases, and 5 bases lay outside the gene matches. The CDR3 DNA reads as TGTGCCAGCAGCTTGGGAGCGGGAGTCCTCAATGAGCAGTTCTTC. Residues: CASSLGAGVLNEQFF.

The chain has TRBV27 and TRBJ2-7; a possible D gene is TRBD2 (6 bases). Trimming removed 3 bases at V and 1 base at J, with 19 bases between. CDR1 and CDR2 (germline): MNHEY, SMNVEV (reference sequence). The CDR3 runs 17 residues. CDR3 protein: CASSFLSAGGGSYEQYF. CDR3 nucleotides: TGTGCCAGCAGTTTTTTAAGCGCGGGTGGAGGGTCCTACGAGCAGTACTTC.

The V and J genes are TRBV7-9 and TRBJ1-2; 9 nucleotides align to TRBD1. Germline-derived CDR1 and CDR2 are SEHNR and FQNEAQ (reference sequence). The CDR3 extends over 13 amino acids. V lost 2 bases, J lost 7 bases, and 2 bases stayed unmatched. DNA for the CDR3: TGTGCCAGCAGCTTAACGGACAGGGGTGGCTACACCTTC. As protein: CASSLTDRGGYTF. Variable domain in full (rest from reference TRBV7-9 and TRBJ1-2): DTGVSQNPRHKITKRGQNVTFRCDPISEHNRLYWYRQTLGQGPEFLTYFQNEAQLEKSRLLSDRFSAERPKGSFSTLEIQRTEQGDSAMYLCASSLTDRGGYTFGSGTRLTVV.

J is TRBJ1-2 and V is TRBV29-1; D gene ambiguous. The germline CDR1 and CDR2 sequences are SQVTM and ANQGSEA. The CDR3 is 11 amino acids. Trimming took off 3 bases at V and 7 bases at J, with 9 bases between the two ends. CDR3 protein: CSVDPGSGYTF. The CDR3 DNA sequence: TGCAGCGTTGACCCCGGGTCTGGCTACACCTTC.

The J gene is TRBJ1-5, the V gene TRBV2; D is possibly TRBD1 (6 bases). Germline V gene data show CDR1 as SNHLY and CDR2 as FYNNEI. Deletions cut 6 bases from V and 5 bases from J, with 14 bases between. This CDR3 has 14 amino acids. The CDR3 is CASRVQGWDQPQHF. The DNA of the CDR3 is TGTGCCAGCAGAGTACAGGGTTGGGATCAGCCCCAGCATTTT.

This chain uses TRBV7-2 with TRBJ2-7, with 8 bases aligning to TRBD2. Germline V gene lookup returns CDR1 SGHTA and CDR2 FQGNSA. The CDR3 has 13 residues. After removal of 8 bases from V and 2 bases from J, the junction contained 5 bases not matched to a gene. The CDR3 sequence is CASGRGEPYEQYF. The CDR3 DNA is TGTGCCAGCGGGCGGGGGGAACCCTACGAGCAGTACTTC.

The chain couples TRBV19 to TRBJ2-7; 10 bases match TRBD1. CDR1 and CDR2 (germline): LNHDA, SQIVND (reference sequence). The CDR3 is made up of 14 amino acids. V lost 5 bases to trimming and J lost 3 bases; unmatched junction nucleotides: 4. DNA for the CDR3: TGTGCCAGTAGTGACCGGGACAGGGGCTACGAGCAGTACTTC. It specifies CASSDRDRGYEQYF.

The rearrangement uses TRBV7-8 and TRBJ1-5; D perhaps matches TRBD1 (6 bases). CDR3 length: 18 amino acids. Per the germline V gene, CDR1 is SGHVS and CDR2 is FQNEAQ. Trimming removed 1 base from V and 3 bases from J, with 19 bases in between. The CDR3 nucleotides are TGTGCCAGCAGCTTAGATTCGGACAGTTGGGGCTCCAATCAGCCCCAGCATTTT. Protein sequence: CASSLDSDSWGSNQPQHF.

This chain uses TRBV30 with TRBJ1-3, with D unresolved. The CDR3 sequence is 14 residues long. V was cut by 2 bases and J by 0 bases, with 8 bases left in between. The germline V gene has CDR1 GTSNPN and CDR2 SVGIG (reference sequence). The CDR3 DNA is TGTGCCTGGAGTCGAGGCCCCTCTGGAAACACCATATATTTT. It yields the protein CAWSRGPSGNTIYF.

CDR3 residues: CASSSRGNEQFF. CDR3 nucleotide sequence: TGTGCCAGCAGTTCGAGAGGAAATGAGCAGTTCTTC. The chain links TRBV27 to TRBJ2-1, with D uncertain. From germline, CDR1 is MNHEY and CDR2 SMNVEV (reference sequence). CDR3 length equals 12 residues. Trimming removed 4 bases at V and 7 bases at J, with 8 bases between.

V is TRBV4-1 and J is TRBJ2-1; D is uncertain. The CDR3 runs to 11 residues. V was trimmed by 1 base and J by 10 bases, leaving 5 bases between them. Germline CDR1 MGHRA, CDR2 YSYEKL. In nucleotides, the CDR3 is TGCGCCAGCAGCCAAGTGGGCGAGCAGTTCTTC. As protein: CASSQVGEQFF.

The J gene is TRBJ1-2, the V gene TRBV7-2; D unclear. Germline V lookup: CDR1 SGHTA, CDR2 FQGNSA. Trimming left V 1 base short and J 4 bases short, with 13 bases between. The CDR3 runs 15 residues. The CDR3 protein is CASSLGGYHFYGYTF. The CDR3, as DNA: TGTGCCAGCAGCTTAGGAGGGTACCATTTCTATGGCTACACCTTC. The full variable domain, in which reference TRBV7-2 and TRBJ1-2 provide the parts outside the CDR3, is GAGVSQSPSNKVTEKGKDVELRCDPISGHTALYWYRQSLGQGLEFLIYFQGNSAPDKSGLPSDRFSAERTGGSVSTLTIQRTQQEDSAVYLCASSLGGYHFYGYTFGSGTRLTVV.

Concerning this clone itself: Other DNA sequences from this sample encode an identical CDR3 as well. The chain joins TRBV5-6 to TRBJ2-7, with TRBD1 matching 11 bases. The CDR3 sequence is 14 residues long. The junction had 8 bases not matched to a gene; V was cut back by 5 bases and J by 7 bases. The germline V gene has CDR1 SGHDT and CDR2 YYEEEE. The CDR3 DNA reads as TGTGCCAGCAGTCTCGGGACAGGGGGGTCTGAGCAGTACTTC. Protein: CASSLGTGGSEQYF.

This clone has a single count. V and J are TRBV6-1 and TRBJ1-2; 9 bases are shared with TRBD1. Germline V lookup: CDR1 MNHNS, CDR2 SASEGT. V shed 2 bases and J 4 bases; nucleotides not matched to a gene: 11. The CDR3 runs 17 residues. CDR3 coding DNA: TGTGCCAGCAGTGAAATGGGACAGGGCCCTGGTGTCTATGGCTACACCTTC. Amino acid sequence: CASSEMGQGPGVYGYTF.

This clone has only a few counts. The chain is built from TRBV4-1 and TRBJ1-1; possible D gene TRBD1, 5 bases. The CDR3 extends over 15 amino acids. V lost 4 bases, J lost 2 bases, and 14 bases lay in between. Germline values: CDR1 MGHRA, CDR2 YSYEKL. DNA of the CDR3: TGCGCCAGCAGCCCCATGCCGACAGTCAACACTGAAGCTTTCTTT. Encoded protein: CASSPMPTVNTEAFF.

The chain carries TRBV23-1 and TRBJ2-1; D unclear. TRBV23-1 is reported as an ORF; its role is uncertain. V was shortened by 0 bases and J by 7 bases, with 25 bases between the two germline ends. This CDR3 has 19 amino acids. The CDR3 protein is CASSQSGQFPFSVNNEQFF. CDR3 in DNA: TGCGCCAGCAGTCAATCTGGGCAGTTCCCTTTCTCAGTCAATAATGAGCAGTTCTTC.